This T cell receptor beta chain appears in the sequencing data of a study of control samples from healthy donors and cancer patients. Germline CDR1 MGHRA, CDR2 YSYEKL. The CDR3 consists of 13 residues. The repertoire was sequenced with immunoSEQ multiplex PCR; TCRdb's copy has only in-frame clones and lacks some. In the table there are more than 95,000 clones, approximately 95% of which are singletons. In the case of this clone: At one end, the junction sequence differs from germline, possibly due to a read error.

The source material was blood. V and J are TRBV4-1 and TRBJ2-3; possibly TRBD2 for D (5 bases). This clonotype was obtained from a man aged 18 to 30 in good health. The CDR3 is CASSQASKDTQYF. In DNA, the CDR3 is TGCGCCAGCAGCCAAGCTAGCAAAGATACGCAGTATTTT.